Sequencing of this T cell receptor beta chain was carried out in a study of blood T cell repertoires in COVID-19. Study at large: T cells, B-cell-depleted T cells, or PBMCs supplied cDNA or gDNA.

The protocol was immunoSEQ multiplex PCR, while the TCRdb copy is restricted to in-frame clones and leaves out a portion. Among 27,000 or so clones listed, approximately 86% were seen once. The trim removed 2 bases at V and 5 bases at J, leaving 10 bases unmatched. Germline loops: CDR1 MNHEY, CDR2 SVGAGI. The CDR3 length is 16 residues. Sequenced: peripheral blood. The rearrangement links TRBV6-5 to TRBJ2-7; TRBD2 agrees at 9 bases. The clonotype comes from a man older than 75 with active or convalescent COVID-19. CDR3 amino acids: CASSYIRAGGPHEQYF. As DNA, the CDR3 is TGTGCCAGCAGTTACATCAGGGCGGGGGGGCCACACGAGCAGTACTTC.